The source of this TCR beta chain is a study of blood T cell repertoires in COVID-19. Whole-study context: Material from acute and convalescent COVID-19 was sourced from the United States, Italy and Spain. T cells, B-cell-depleted T cells, or PBMCs provided the cDNA or gDNA that served as material.

Per the study methods: It was from reference gene primer amplification that nucleated cell counts were estimated. Sequencing used immunoSEQ multiplex PCR; TCRdb keeps in-frame clones, though not all of them. That table is the source of V, J and clone size, and D and trimming were worked out from the DNA. The data show under 55,000 clones, 79% seen once. CDR1 MNHEY and CDR2 SMNVEV come from the germline V gene (reference sequence). The CDR3 is made up of 14 amino acids. Trimming cost V 6 bases and J 6 bases; bases outside gene matches: 9. This clone was counted a few times. The TCR was taken from a man aged 65 to 85 with acute or convalescent COVID-19. Sequenced material: peripheral blood. The chain carries TRBV27 and TRBJ1-1; TRBD1 agrees at 8 bases. The CDR3 spells CASRKTGVLPEAFF. CDR3 nucleotides: TGTGCCAGCAGGAAGACAGGGGTCCTCCCTGAAGCTTTCTTT.